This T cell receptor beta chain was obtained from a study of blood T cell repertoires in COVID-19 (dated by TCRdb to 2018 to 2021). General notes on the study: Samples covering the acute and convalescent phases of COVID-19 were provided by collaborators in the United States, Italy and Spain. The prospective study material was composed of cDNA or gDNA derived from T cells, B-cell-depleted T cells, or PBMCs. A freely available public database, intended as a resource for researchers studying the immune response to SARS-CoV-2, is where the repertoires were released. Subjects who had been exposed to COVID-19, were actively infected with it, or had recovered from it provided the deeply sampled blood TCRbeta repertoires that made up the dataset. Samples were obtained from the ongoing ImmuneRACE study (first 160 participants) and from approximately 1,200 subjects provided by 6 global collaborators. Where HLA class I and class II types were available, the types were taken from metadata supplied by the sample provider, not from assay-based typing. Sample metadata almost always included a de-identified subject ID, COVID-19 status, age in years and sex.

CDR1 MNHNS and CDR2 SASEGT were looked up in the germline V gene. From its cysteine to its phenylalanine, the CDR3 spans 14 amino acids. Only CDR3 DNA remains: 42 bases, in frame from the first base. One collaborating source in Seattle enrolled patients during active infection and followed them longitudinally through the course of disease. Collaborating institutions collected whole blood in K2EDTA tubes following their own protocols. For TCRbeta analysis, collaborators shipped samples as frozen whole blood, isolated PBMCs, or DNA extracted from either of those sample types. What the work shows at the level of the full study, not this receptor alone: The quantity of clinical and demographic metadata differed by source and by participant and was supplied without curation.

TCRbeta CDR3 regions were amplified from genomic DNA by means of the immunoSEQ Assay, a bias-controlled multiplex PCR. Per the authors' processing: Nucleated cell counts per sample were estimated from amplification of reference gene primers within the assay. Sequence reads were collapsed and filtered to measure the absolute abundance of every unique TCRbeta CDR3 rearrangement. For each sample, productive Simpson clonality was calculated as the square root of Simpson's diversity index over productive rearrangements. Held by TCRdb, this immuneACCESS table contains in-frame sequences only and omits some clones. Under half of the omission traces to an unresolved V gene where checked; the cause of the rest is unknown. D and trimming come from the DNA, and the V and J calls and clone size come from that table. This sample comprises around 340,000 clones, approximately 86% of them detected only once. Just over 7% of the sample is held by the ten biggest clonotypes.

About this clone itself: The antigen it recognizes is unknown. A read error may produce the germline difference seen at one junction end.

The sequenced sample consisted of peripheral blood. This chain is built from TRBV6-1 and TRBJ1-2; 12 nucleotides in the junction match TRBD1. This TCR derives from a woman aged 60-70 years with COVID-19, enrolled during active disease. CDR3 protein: CASSEAGGQGAVSF. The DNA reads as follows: TGTGCCAGCAGTGAAGCAGGGGGACAGGGGGCAGTATCCTTC.